Listed below are T cell receptor beta chains from one sample, sequenced in a study of CD8 T cells in ankylosing spondylitis. Using its own MiXCR run on the 5' RACE reads, TCRdb lists one record per CDR3 protein. The table shows roughly 120,000 distinct CDR3 sequences, with about 6.4% occurring only once. Sequences were obtained from blood, either unsorted or a sorted T cell fraction (not recorded which). Source of these receptors: a male donor with ankylosing spondylitis or in good health (not recorded which). Both conserved end residues are part of each CDR3. The order of the fields is clone size, V gene, D gene, J gene, CDR3 protein, CDR3 DNA. A D gene is named only where the DNA matches it firmly. Clone size, where shown, is once, few, many, or a class for clones that have expanded.

clone_size: many; v_call: TRBV20-1; d_call: NA; j_call: TRBJ2-1; cdr3_aa: CSARSGQTGEQFF; cdr3_nt: TGCAGTGCTAGATCCGGGCAGACGGGCGAGCAGTTCTTC
clone_size: many; v_call: TRBV5-1; d_call: NA; j_call: TRBJ2-5; cdr3_aa: CASKTQTRLYQETQYF; cdr3_nt: TGCGCCAGCAAGACCCAGACGCGGTTGTACCAAGAGACCCAGTACTTC
clone_size: many; v_call: TRBV5-1; d_call: TRBD2; j_call: TRBJ2-7; cdr3_aa: CASSFVRGGAYEQYF; cdr3_nt: TGCGCCAGCAGCTTTGTACGCGGGGGGGCCTACGAGCAGTACTTC
clone_size: many; v_call: TRBV10-3; d_call: NA; j_call: TRBJ2-3; cdr3_aa: CAITSGLGTDTQYF; cdr3_nt: TGTGCCATCACCTCGGGGTTGGGCACAGATACGCAGTATTTT
clone_size: many; v_call: TRBV7-6; d_call: NA; j_call: TRBJ2-2; cdr3_aa: CASSPGGGFTGELFF; cdr3_nt: TGTGCCAGCAGCCCTGGTGGGGGGTTCACCGGGGAGCTGTTTTTT
clone_size: few; v_call: TRBV2; d_call: TRBD1; j_call: TRBJ1-1; cdr3_aa: CASSGQGAGNTEAFF; cdr3_nt: TGTGCCAGCAGTGGCCAGGGGGCTGGAAACACTGAAGCTTTCTTT
clone_size: many; v_call: TRBV12-3/TRBV12-4; d_call: NA; j_call: TRBJ1-2; cdr3_aa: CASTPPGQGHGYTF; cdr3_nt: TGTGCCAGCACCCCCCCCGGGCAGGGTCATGGCTACACCTTC
clone_size: NA; v_call: TRBV20-1; d_call: NA; j_call: TRBJ2-2; cdr3_aa: CSAPIEFQTSNTGELFF; cdr3_nt: TGCAGTGCGCCGATTGAATTTCAAACTTCGAACACCGGGGAGCTGTTTTTT
clone_size: many; v_call: TRBV5-1; d_call: TRBD1; j_call: TRBJ1-1; cdr3_aa: CASSWTGMNTEAFF; cdr3_nt: TGCGCCAGCAGCTGGACAGGGATGAACACTGAAGCTTTCTTT
clone_size: many; v_call: TRBV10-3; d_call: NA; j_call: TRBJ1-6; cdr3_aa: CATARGEENSPLHF; cdr3_nt: TGTGCCACCGCCCGGGGGGAAGAAAATTCACCCCTCCACTTT
clone_size: many; v_call: TRBV6-1; d_call: NA; j_call: TRBJ2-1; cdr3_aa: CATISRLTHEQFF; cdr3_nt: TGTGCCACAATATCGAGACTAACCCATGAGCAGTTCTTC
clone_size: many; v_call: TRBV7-2; d_call: NA; j_call: TRBJ2-2; cdr3_aa: CASSLGIETGELFF; cdr3_nt: TGTGCCAGCAGCTTAGGAATAGAAACCGGGGAGCTGTTTTTT
clone_size: many; v_call: TRBV10-3; d_call: TRBD2; j_call: TRBJ2-7; cdr3_aa: CAISEVVAGNRGEQYF; cdr3_nt: TGTGCCATCAGTGAGGTGGTAGCGGGAAATCGAGGCGAGCAGTACTTC
clone_size: many; v_call: TRBV5-1; d_call: TRBD1; j_call: TRBJ2-7; cdr3_aa: CASGLGQGFSYEQYF; cdr3_nt: TGCGCCAGCGGATTGGGACAGGGGTTCTCCTACGAGCAGTACTTC
clone_size: many; v_call: TRBV5-1; d_call: TRBD1; j_call: TRBJ2-7; cdr3_aa: CASSLARGNEQYF; cdr3_nt: TGCGCCAGCAGCTTGGCCAGGGGGAACGAGCAGTACTTC
clone_size: many; v_call: TRBV28; d_call: TRBD1; j_call: TRBJ1-5; cdr3_aa: CASRWDRMSNQPQHF; cdr3_nt: TGTGCCAGCAGATGGGACAGGATGAGCAATCAGCCCCAGCATTTT
clone_size: many; v_call: TRBV29-1; d_call: TRBD1; j_call: TRBJ1-1; cdr3_aa: CSVPSQGAYTEAFF; cdr3_nt: TGCAGCGTGCCCTCACAGGGGGCCTACACTGAAGCTTTCTTT
clone_size: many; v_call: TRBV20-1; d_call: NA; j_call: TRBJ1-5; cdr3_aa: CSAGGGTQPQHF; cdr3_nt: TGCAGTGCTGGAGGGGGGACTCAGCCCCAGCATTTT
clone_size: many; v_call: TRBV20-1; d_call: TRBD2; j_call: TRBJ2-3; cdr3_aa: CSAPGLAEGTDTQYF; cdr3_nt: TGCAGTGCACCCGGACTAGCGGAGGGCACAGATACGCAGTATTTT
clone_size: many; v_call: TRBV5-1; d_call: NA; j_call: TRBJ1-2; cdr3_aa: CASSSDTQGRGGYGYTF; cdr3_nt: TGCGCCAGCAGCTCGGATACACAGGGAAGGGGGGGCTATGGCTACACCTTC
clone_size: many; v_call: TRBV2; d_call: NA; j_call: TRBJ1-2; cdr3_aa: CASSDRRPGYTF; cdr3_nt: TGTGCCAGCAGTGATCGGCGGCCTGGCTACACCTTC
clone_size: NA; v_call: TRBV7-2; d_call: NA; j_call: TRBJ2-3; cdr3_aa: CALQVRGLSTDTQYF; cdr3_nt: TGTGCCCTCCAGGTCCGGGGATTATCCACAGATACGCAGTATTTT
clone_size: many; v_call: TRBV13; d_call: TRBD2; j_call: TRBJ2-1; cdr3_aa: CASSSGLGARDEQFF; cdr3_nt: TGTGCCAGCAGCTCCGGACTAGGGGCTCGGGATGAGCAGTTCTTC
clone_size: many; v_call: TRBV18; d_call: NA; j_call: TRBJ2-7; cdr3_aa: CASSLSPGGGDEQYF; cdr3_nt: TGTGCCAGCTCACTTTCCCCCGGGGGCGGCGACGAGCAGTACTTC
clone_size: many; v_call: TRBV4-2; d_call: TRBD1; j_call: TRBJ1-1; cdr3_aa: CASSQEGQGGAEAFF; cdr3_nt: TGTGCCAGCAGCCAAGAGGGACAGGGGGGGGCCGAAGCTTTCTTT
clone_size: many; v_call: TRBV5-1; d_call: TRBD1; j_call: TRBJ1-3; cdr3_aa: CASSEGQGGNTIYF; cdr3_nt: TGCGCCAGCAGCGAGGGACAGGGAGGAAACACCATATATTTT
clone_size: many; v_call: TRBV5-1; d_call: NA; j_call: TRBJ2-5; cdr3_aa: CASSLVQTETQYF; cdr3_nt: TGCGCCAGCAGCTTGGTACAAACGGAGACCCAGTACTTC
clone_size: many; v_call: TRBV18; d_call: NA; j_call: TRBJ2-1; cdr3_aa: CASSLIVRLDEQFF; cdr3_nt: TGTGCCAGCTCACTCATCGTCCGCTTGGATGAGCAGTTCTTC
clone_size: few; v_call: TRBV7-9; d_call: NA; j_call: TRBJ2-2; cdr3_aa: CASSLVGVGDTGELFF; cdr3_nt: TGTGCCAGCAGCTTAGTTGGGGTCGGTGACACCGGGGAGCTGTTTTTT
clone_size: many; v_call: TRBV20-1; d_call: NA; j_call: TRBJ2-7; cdr3_aa: CSARDRGLARSYEQYF; cdr3_nt: TGCAGTGCTAGAGACCGAGGGCTAGCGCGATCCTACGAGCAGTACTTC
clone_size: many; v_call: TRBV20-1; d_call: TRBD1; j_call: TRBJ2-3; cdr3_aa: CSASGTGYTDTQYF; cdr3_nt: TGCAGTGCTTCCGGGACAGGGTACACAGATACGCAGTATTTT
clone_size: many; v_call: TRBV5-5; d_call: TRBD1; j_call: TRBJ2-1; cdr3_aa: CASSLTGGFGNEQFF; cdr3_nt: TGTGCCAGCAGCTTGACAGGGGGCTTTGGCAATGAGCAGTTCTTC
clone_size: many; v_call: TRBV12-3/TRBV12-4; d_call: TRBD2; j_call: TRBJ2-7; cdr3_aa: CASSLAGGGEQYF; cdr3_nt: TGTGCCAGCAGTCTAGCGGGAGGTGGGGAGCAGTACTTC